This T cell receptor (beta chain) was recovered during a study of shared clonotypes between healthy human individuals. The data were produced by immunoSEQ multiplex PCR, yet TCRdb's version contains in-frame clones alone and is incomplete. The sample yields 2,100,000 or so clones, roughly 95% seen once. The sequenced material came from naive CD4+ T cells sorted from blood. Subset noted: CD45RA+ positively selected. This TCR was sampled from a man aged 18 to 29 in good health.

This chain's CDR3 is CASRINGGEGTEAFF. DNA for the CDR3: TGTGCCAGCCGTATCAACGGGGGTGAGGGCACTGAAGCTTTCTTT. The chain couples TRBV6-1 to TRBJ1-1; the D gene is possibly TRBD1 (5 bases). The CDR3 sequence is 15 residues long. Looked up from germline, CDR1 is MNHNS and CDR2 is SASEGT. Deletions cut 8 bases from V and 4 bases from J, with 20 bases between.